This T cell receptor (beta chain) was sequenced in a study of blood T cell repertoires in COVID-19. Study-level background: COVID-19 samples from acute and convalescent phases originated in the United States, Italy and Spain. In each case, the material was cDNA or gDNA derived from T cells, B-cell-depleted T cells, or PBMCs.

As handled by the study authors: The authors estimated nucleated cell counts from reference gene primer amplification. Clones were sequenced by immunoSEQ multiplex PCR, and TCRdb holds only the in-frame ones, with some missing. V and J calls and clone size are given by that table; D and trimming were obtained from the DNA. The table shows about 95,000 clones, with 80% to 95% occurring only once. Sequenced input: peripheral blood. The sequence was collected from a woman in her fifties or sixties in a cohort sampled during active COVID-19.

CDR3 in amino acids: CASSEGLAGAGDEQFF. The DNA of the CDR3 is TGCGCCAGCAGCGAGGGACTAGCGGGTGCCGGGGATGAGCAGTTCTTC. V usage is TRBV5-1 and J usage is TRBJ2-1, with 12 bases that match TRBD2. Germline trimming cut 4 bases from V and 8 bases from J; bases unmatched to any gene: 10. The germline CDR1 and CDR2 sequences are SGHRS and YFSETQ. This CDR3 has 16 amino acids. The variable domain in full, completed from reference TRBV5-1 and TRBJ2-1, reads KAGVTQTPRYLIKTRGQQVTLSCSPISGHRSVSWYQQTPGQGLQFLFEYFSETQRNKGNFPGRFSGRQFSNSRSEMNVSTLELGDSALYLCASSEGLAGAGDEQFFGPGTRLTVL.